This T cell receptor beta chain comes out of a study of CD8+CD57+ T cells in acquired aplastic anemia. Concerning this clonotype itself: What it binds is unknown.

General study points: No significant difference in CD8+ Simpson's diversity was found between patients and controls. Patients and controls shared under 35 CD8+ CDR3 sequences, which appeared highly expressed in patients and within their immunodominant clones.

Template material for TCR beta VDJ and CDR3 profiling consisted of genomic DNA. TCRdb re-called the reads through MiXCR, storing one row per CDR3 protein. Of around 250,000 distinct CDR3 sequences in the sample, 45% to 70% are singletons; the top ten hold 6.5% to 10%. The CDR3 consists of 14 residues. V lost 4 bases, J lost 8 bases, and 18 bases lay in between. Germline values: CDR1 SGHRS, CDR2 YFSETQ. Sequencing was done on a sample of sorted CD4+, CD8+, or CD8+CD57+ T cells (not recorded which) from PBMCs. This receptor was identified in a human donor with severe aplastic anemia or a healthy control (not recorded which). This chain connects TRBV5-1 to TRBJ1-1, with D unresolved. As DNA, the CDR3 is TGCGCCAGCAGCGAGGGCACAGCTCTGGGGGAAGCTTTCTTT. Amino acids: CASSEGTALGEAFF.